The 10 T cell receptor beta chains in this list originate from one sample, sequenced in a study of T-cell reconstitution after alpha-beta-depleted transplantation in children. Preparation of the TCRbeta library involved a method that used unique molecular identifiers. From the PCR reads, TCRdb called clonotypes with MiXCR, one entry per CDR3 protein. The sample lists 100,000 or so distinct CDR3 sequences, roughly 15% occurring once. The source was PBMCs, mostly from graft donor cells, collected 180 days after TCRalphabeta/CD19-depleted stem cell transplant. The receptors were sampled from a male patient aged 2 to 9 who had a stem cell transplant for acute lymphoblastic leukemia, so the T cells may come from the graft donor.

This clonotype has just a few counts. The V call is TRBV10-3, the J call TRBJ1-2; 8 bases fit TRBD1. The CDR3 loop spans 16 amino acids. V was pared by 3 bases and J by 1 base, with 7 bases of the junction left unmatched. Germline V gene data show CDR1 as ENHRY and CDR2 as SYGVKD. The CDR3 spells CAISERTGPFNYGYTF. As DNA, the CDR3 is TGTGCCATCAGTGAAAGGACAGGGCCCTTTAACTATGGCTACACCTTC.

The chain joins TRBV12-3 or TRBV12-4 to TRBJ1-5; D is ambiguous. The CDR3 runs 14 residues. Trimming stripped 5 bases from V and 4 bases from J, with 12 bases between. The CDR3 coding sequence is TGTGCCAGCAGTCGGTCGGGGTTTAATCAGCCCCAGCATTTT. The encoded protein is CASSRSGFNQPQHF.

V usage is TRBV3-1 and J usage is TRBJ2-7; 8 bases align to TRBD1. CDR3 size: 15 residues. CDR1 and CDR2 from the germline V gene are LGHDT and YNNKEL (reference sequence). The trim removed 0 bases at V and 1 base at J, leaving 2 bases unmatched. The CDR3 coding sequence is TGTGCCAGCAGCCAAGACAGGGGGCGATCCTACGAGCAGTACTTC. It translates to CASSQDRGRSYEQYF.

A remark on this clonotype: The conserved closing phenylalanine or tryptophan is absent in this CDR3, likely reflecting a read error. This chain uses TRBV15 with TRBJ1-4; TRBD1 aligns across 7 bases. V gave up 4 bases and J gave up 6 bases; unmatched junction bases: 8. Per germline, CDR1 LNHNV and CDR2 YYDKDF (reference sequence). CDR3 length: 15 amino acids. CDR3 in amino acids: CATSKNRGRDEKLFL. The CDR3 nucleotides are TGTGCCACCAGCAAGAACAGGGGCCGCGATGAAAAACTGTTTCTT.

This chain joins TRBV20-1 and TRBJ2-1, with 7 bases that match TRBD2. Germline V gene lookup returns CDR1 DFQATT and CDR2 SNEGSKA (reference sequence). The CDR3 is 14 amino acids. Trimming took 5 bases from V and 0 from J; bases not matched to a gene: 4. CDR3 protein: CSAASSGSYNEQFF. The CDR3 DNA is TGCAGTGCTGCGTCTAGCGGCTCCTACAATGAGCAGTTCTTC.

The chain has TRBV20-1 and TRBJ2-7; the D is unclear. V shed 0 bases and J shed 2 bases, with 5 bases lying between them. The CDR3 length is 12 residues. CDR1 is DFQATT and CDR2 is SNEGSKA in the germline V gene (reference sequence). The chain's CDR3 is CSARDRAYEQYF. In DNA form, the CDR3 reads TGCAGTGCTAGAGACAGAGCCTACGAGCAGTACTTC.

The table lists this clonotype with a few counts. The rearrangement joins TRBV4-3 to TRBJ1-2, with 7 bases matching TRBD1. This CDR3 contains 14 residues. V dropped 0 bases and J dropped 4; count of bases not matched to a gene: 2. Germline CDR1 is LGHNA and CDR2 is YSLEER. The CDR3 here is CASSQDQGGYGYTF. The CDR3 coding sequence is TGCGCCAGCAGCCAAGATCAGGGGGGCTATGGCTACACCTTC.

The gene calls are TRBV12-3 or TRBV12-4 and TRBJ1-1; D is ambiguous. Trimming left V 5 bases short and J 4 bases short, with 11 bases between. This CDR3 spans 13 amino acids. The DNA of the CDR3 is TGTGCCAGCAGTACGGCAAGAGGCACTGAAGCTTTCTTT. Its protein is CASSTARGTEAFF.

In its sample, this clonotype was seen many times. Written as DNA, the CDR3 is TGCAGCGTTGTTCCAAACGTCAATGCGGGAGGGAGGGAGACCCAGTACTTC. Translating gives CSVVPNVNAGGRETQYF. The chain couples TRBV29-1 to TRBJ2-5, with 9 bases lining up with TRBD2. The trim removed 4 bases at V and 5 bases at J, leaving 17 bases unmatched. Germline-derived CDR1 and CDR2 are SQVTM and ANQGSEA. There are 17 residues in the CDR3. The variable domain in full, completed from reference TRBV29-1 and TRBJ2-5, reads SAVISQKPSRDICQRGTSLTIQCQVDSQVTMMFWYRQQPGQSLTLIATANQGSEATYESGFVIDKFPISRPNLTFSTLTVSNMSPEDSSIYLCSVVPNVNAGGRETQYFGPGTRLLVL.

CDR3 bases: TGTGCCAGCAGCGCTAGGAGGGGAGCAGATACGCAGTATTTT. Amino acid sequence: CASSARRGADTQYF. The chain carries TRBV7-2 and TRBJ2-3; D perhaps matches TRBD2 (6 bases). V lost 5 bases and J 4 bases, leaving 13 bases between the germline ends. The germline V gene encodes CDR1 SGHTA and CDR2 FQGNSA. The CDR3 runs to 14 residues.